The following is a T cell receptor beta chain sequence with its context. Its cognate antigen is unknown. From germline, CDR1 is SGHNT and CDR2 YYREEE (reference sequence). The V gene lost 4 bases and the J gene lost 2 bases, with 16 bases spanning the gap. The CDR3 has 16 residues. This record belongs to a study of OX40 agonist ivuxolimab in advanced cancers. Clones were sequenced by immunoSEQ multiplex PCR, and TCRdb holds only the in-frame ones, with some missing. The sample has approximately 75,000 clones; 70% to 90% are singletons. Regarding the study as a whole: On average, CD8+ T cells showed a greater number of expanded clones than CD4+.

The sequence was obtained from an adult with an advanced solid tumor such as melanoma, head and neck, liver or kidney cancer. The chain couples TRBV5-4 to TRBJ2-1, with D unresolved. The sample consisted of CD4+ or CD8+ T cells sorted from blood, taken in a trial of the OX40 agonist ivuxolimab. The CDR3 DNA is TGTGCCAGCAGCGAGAGATCACCTGGGCCCTACAATGAGCAGTTCTTC. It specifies CASSERSPGPYNEQFF.